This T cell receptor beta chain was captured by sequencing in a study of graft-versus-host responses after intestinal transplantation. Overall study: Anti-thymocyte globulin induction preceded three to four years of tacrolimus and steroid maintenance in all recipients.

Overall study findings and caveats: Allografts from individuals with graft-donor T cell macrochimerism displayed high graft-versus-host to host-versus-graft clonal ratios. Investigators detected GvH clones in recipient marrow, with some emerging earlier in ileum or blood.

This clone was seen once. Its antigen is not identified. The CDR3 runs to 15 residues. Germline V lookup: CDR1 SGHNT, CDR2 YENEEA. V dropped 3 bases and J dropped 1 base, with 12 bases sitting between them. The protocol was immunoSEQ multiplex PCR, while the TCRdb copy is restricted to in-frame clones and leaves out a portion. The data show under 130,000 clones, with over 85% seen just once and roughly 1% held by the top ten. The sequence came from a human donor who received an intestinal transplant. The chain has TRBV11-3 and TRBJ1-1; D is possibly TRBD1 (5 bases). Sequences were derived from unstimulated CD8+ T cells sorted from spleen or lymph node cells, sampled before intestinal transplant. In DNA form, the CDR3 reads TGTGCCAGCAGCTTCGGGGCAGGTTCGAACACTGAAGCTTTCTTT. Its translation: CASSFGAGSNTEAFF.